This TCR beta chain was sequenced during a study of OX40 agonist ivuxolimab in advanced cancers. Here immunoSEQ multiplex PCR was the method, and the copy in TCRdb shows in-frame clones only, minus some. The sample holds more than 70,000 clones, about 85% seen once. The V end lost 1 base, the J end lost 3 bases, and 12 bases lay between the germline ends. CDR1 and CDR2 from the germline V gene are LGHNA and YNFKEQ. The CDR3 is made up of 15 amino acids. The chain recombines TRBV4-2 with TRBJ1-2; D is perhaps TRBD1 (6 bases). Sample: CD4+ or CD8+ T cells sorted from blood, taken in a trial of the OX40 agonist ivuxolimab. The receptor comes from an adult with an advanced solid tumor such as melanoma, head and neck, liver or kidney cancer. The CDR3 DNA is TGTGCCAGCAGCCAAGCTGTTGGACAGCACTATGGCTACACCTTC. This translates into CASSQAVGQHYGYTF.